This is a list of T cell receptor beta chains from one sample in a study of blood T cell repertoires in COVID-19. TCRdb's copy holds only in-frame clones and misses some; the assay was immunoSEQ multiplex PCR. The table lists 250,000 to 300,000 clones, 70% to 90% of them singletons. Material for sequencing was PBMCs or T cells enriched from blood (not recorded which). All receptors come from a woman aged 50 to 65 who had been exposed to COVID-19. Both conserved end residues are part of each CDR3. Each record gives: D gene, J gene, clone size, V gene, CDR3 length, CDR3 DNA, CDR3 protein. The D gene is left open where the match is weak. A clone size is listed for some rows: how often the clone was seen (once, few, many), or a class if it is expanded.

D: NA
J: TRBJ1-1
size: once
V: TRBV30
length: 12
DNA: TGTGCCTGGAAGGGGTCCAACACTGAAGCTTTCTTT
CDR3: CAWKGSNTEAFF

D: TRBD1
J: TRBJ1-2
size: NA
V: TRBV29-1
length: 14
DNA: TGCAGCGTTGAAGAGACAGGGGGAGGGTATGGCTACACCTTC
CDR3: CSVEETGGGYGYTF

D: NA
J: TRBJ2-1
size: NA
V: TRBV7-3
length: 16
DNA: TGTGCCAGCAGCTTAACCCCCGCGGGGGCGGGGGATGAGCAGTTCTTC
CDR3: CASSLTPAGAGDEQFF

D: NA
J: TRBJ2-6
size: NA
V: TRBV27
length: 15
DNA: TGTGCCAGCAGTTTATCAGACACTGGGGCCAACGTCCTGACTTTC
CDR3: CASSLSDTGANVLTF

D: TRBD1
J: TRBJ1-5
size: NA
V: TRBV29-1
length: 12
DNA: TGCAGCGTTGGGACAGGGAATCAGCCCCAGCATTTT
CDR3: CSVGTGNQPQHF

D: TRBD1
J: TRBJ2-5
size: NA
V: TRBV5-1
length: 16
DNA: TGCGCCAGCACTTCCGGGGGGGGACAGGGGGTCGAGACCCAGTACTTC
CDR3: CASTSGGGQGVETQYF

D: NA
J: TRBJ1-2
size: NA
V: TRBV29-1
length: 12
DNA: TGCAGTGTGGATGGAGGGGGAGGGTTGACAACCTTC
CDR3: CSVDGGGGLTTF

D: TRBD1
J: TRBJ1-2
size: NA
V: TRBV12-3/TRBV12-4
length: 13
DNA: TGTGCCAGCAGTTTTTCGACAGGGCTTGGCTACACCTTC
CDR3: CASSFSTGLGYTF

D: NA
J: TRBJ1-1
size: few
V: TRBV2
length: 14
DNA: TGTGCCGGAACTCACAGAGGGCGGAACACTGAAGCTTTCTTT
CDR3: CAGTHRGRNTEAFF

D: TRBD1
J: TRBJ1-1
size: NA
V: TRBV19
length: 16
DNA: TGTGCCAGTAGTCCCAGGACAGGAGTTTTGAACACTGAAGCTTTCTTT
CDR3: CASSPRTGVLNTEAFF

D: TRBD1
J: TRBJ2-2
size: NA
V: TRBV7-8
length: 16
DNA: TGTGCCAGCAGCTTAGGAGGACAGGGAGCCACCGGGGAGCTGTTTTTT
CDR3: CASSLGGQGATGELFF

D: NA
J: TRBJ2-1
size: once
V: TRBV24-1
length: 13
DNA: TGTGCCACCCAGGGGCTAGATCGTGATGAGCAGTTCTTC
CDR3: CATQGLDRDEQFF

D: NA
J: TRBJ2-3
size: NA
V: TRBV11-2
length: 13
DNA: TGTGCCAGCAGCTTCGATCTACCCGATACGCAGTATTTT
CDR3: CASSFDLPDTQYF